The TCR beta chain under discussion was sequenced for a study of T cell responses to AZD1222 COVID-19 vaccine. Study results and caveats: Possibly, clonal diversity was underestimated; donors were largely white British and included more females. Repertoire sampling happened only post peak T cell response.

A remark on this clone: Its antigen is as yet unknown.

The protocol was immunoSEQ multiplex PCR, while the TCRdb copy is restricted to in-frame clones and leaves out a portion. The sample lists 150,000 to 200,000 clones, over 80% occurring once. The sequence was collected from an adult in good health. This specimen consisted of peripheral blood, obtained on day 0 of AZD1222 vaccination.

Here the CDR3 reads CASSYRQGAQPQHF. CDR3 DNA sequence: TGTGCCAGCAGTTACAGGCAGGGTGCGCAGCCCCAGCATTTT. The chain uses TRBV6-5 and TRBJ1-5; TRBD1 might be the D (5 bases). Trimming took 2 bases from V and 7 from J, leaving 12 bases between them. The V gene's germline CDR1 is MNHEY and CDR2 SVGAGI. CDR3 length: 14 residues.